This T cell receptor beta chain was recovered during a study of blood T cell repertoires in COVID-19. At the level of the study: The samples span acute and convalescent COVID-19 from the United States, Italy and Spain. Sources were T cells, B-cell-depleted T cells, or PBMCs; the material itself was cDNA or gDNA.

In germline, CDR1 is KGHSH, CDR2 LQKENI. Trimming removed 5 bases from V and 3 bases from J, with 11 bases in between. The CDR3 extends over 14 amino acids. Methods used by the authors: Scientists estimated how many nucleated cells there were by amplifying reference gene primers. This table comes from immunoSEQ multiplex PCR, and its TCRdb copy is limited to in-frame clones, with some not included. V and J calls plus clone size are reproduced from that table; the DNA served to infer D and trimming. The sample lists about 170,000 clones, more than 85% occurring once. The source is a man in his fifties with acute or convalescent COVID-19. Sequenced input: peripheral blood. The V and J genes are TRBV18 and TRBJ1-5; no definite D call. The CDR3 nucleotides are TGTGCCAGCTCATCATTAGGACTCAATCAGCCCCAGCATTTT. Protein sequence: CASSSLGLNQPQHF.